These T cell receptor beta chains were read from a single sample in a study of identical twins. Using its own MiXCR run on the 5' RACE reads, TCRdb lists one record per CDR3 protein. The sample holds 500,000 to 550,000 distinct CDR3 sequences, around 24% seen once. This sample also belongs to another study, concerning yellow fever vaccine responses in identical twins.

Material for sequencing was CD4+ T cells sorted from blood. The receptors were gathered from a woman between 18 and 29 years old in good health. Both conserved end residues are part of each CDR3. Fields, in order: V gene, J gene, clone size, D gene, CDR3 DNA, CDR3 protein. A D gene is named only where the DNA matches it firmly. Size is omitted from some rows. Given values are once, few, many or a class for expanded clones.

>TRBV6-1|TRBJ2-1|.|TRBD2
TGTGCCAGCAGCCAAAATCCGGGACTAGTTAATGAGCAGTTCTTC
CASSQNPGLVNEQFF
>TRBV7-4|TRBJ2-7|few|.
TGTGCCAGCAGCTTATTGTTCCGGGGAAAAGGGAGGATCTCCTACGAGCAGTACTTC
CASSLLFRGKGRISYEQYF
>TRBV29-1|TRBJ2-1|few|TRBD2
TGCAGCGTTGGACCCCACGGGAGGGGGAATGAGCAGTTCTTC
CSVGPHGRGNEQFF
>TRBV6-1|TRBJ1-1|.|.
TGTGCCAGCAGTGAAGTCTGGGGGAACACTGAAGCTTTCTTT
CASSEVWGNTEAFF
>TRBV19|TRBJ2-4|.|TRBD1
TGTGCCAGTAGTCGACAGGGTCAGGCCAAAAACATTCAGTACTTC
CASSRQGQAKNIQYF
>TRBV5-1|TRBJ2-6|.|TRBD2
TGCGCCAGCAGCTTGACTAGCGGGAGCTCTGGGGCCAACGTCCTGACTTTC
CASSLTSGSSGANVLTF
>TRBV5-1|TRBJ2-5|.|.
TGCGCCAGCAGCTTGTATGTTCAAGAGACCCAGTACTTC
CASSLYVQETQYF
>TRBV5-1|TRBJ1-1|.|.
TGCGCCAGCAGCTTGTTCGGGGGCGAGAACACTGAAGCTTTCTTT
CASSLFGGENTEAFF
>TRBV12-3/TRBV12-4|TRBJ1-3|few|TRBD1
TGTGCCAGCAGTTCCTCAGGGGGCTCGAACACCATATATTTT
CASSSSGGSNTIYF
>TRBV4-2|TRBJ2-3|.|.
TGTGCCAGCAGCCAAGATAGGGCTAGCGGCACAGATACGCAGTATTTT
CASSQDRASGTDTQYF